The rows below give T cell receptor beta chains drawn from one sample of a study of blood T cell repertoires in COVID-19. Libraries were prepared by immunoSEQ multiplex PCR; TCRdb keeps only in-frame clonotypes and omits some of them. The repertoire consists of approximately 49,000 clones, with 68% occurring once and the leading ten covering roughly 8.8%. The sample taken for sequencing was peripheral blood. These receptors came from a woman in her 70s with acute or convalescent COVID-19. Both conserved end residues are part of each CDR3. The D gene is left open where the match is weak. The size field is filled for only some rows; it gives once, few, many or a size class.

j_call: TRBJ2-5; d_call: TRBD2; clone_size: many; v_call: TRBV28; cdr3_aa: CASTDLAGAGETQYF; cdr3_nt: TGTGCCAGCACCGATCTAGCGGGAGCTGGTGAGACCCAGTACTTC
j_call: TRBJ2-5; d_call: .; clone_size: .; v_call: TRBV3-1/TRBV3-2; cdr3_aa: CASSQTRLRTQYF; cdr3_nt: TGTGCCAGCAGCCAGACACGGCTAAGGACCCAGTACTTC
j_call: TRBJ2-3; d_call: TRBD1; clone_size: .; v_call: TRBV4-3; cdr3_aa: CASSQEGLQGADTQYF; cdr3_nt: TGCGCCAGCAGCCAAGAAGGGTTACAGGGGGCAGATACGCAGTATTTT
j_call: TRBJ2-7; d_call: TRBD2; clone_size: .; v_call: TRBV6-5; cdr3_aa: CASSWGLEAYEQYF; cdr3_nt: TGTGCCAGCAGCTGGGGACTAGAAGCCTACGAGCAGTACTTC
j_call: TRBJ2-2; d_call: TRBD2; clone_size: few; v_call: TRBV28; cdr3_aa: CASSLIGLGGGPDTGELFF; cdr3_nt: TGTGCCAGCAGTTTAATCGGGCTGGGGGGAGGGCCGGACACCGGGGAGCTGTTTTTT
j_call: TRBJ1-5; d_call: TRBD1; clone_size: .; v_call: TRBV6-5; cdr3_aa: CASSRDRGNQPQHF; cdr3_nt: TGTGCCAGCAGCCGGGACAGAGGCAATCAGCCCCAGCATTTT
j_call: TRBJ2-3; d_call: .; clone_size: few; v_call: TRBV6-5; cdr3_aa: CATHRVLNTDTQYF; cdr3_nt: TGTGCCACTCACCGGGTTCTAAACACAGATACGCAGTATTTT
j_call: TRBJ1-1; d_call: .; clone_size: .; v_call: TRBV7-3; cdr3_aa: CASSQGPNTEAFF; cdr3_nt: TGTGCCAGCAGCCAGGGGCCGAACACTGAAGCTTTCTTT
j_call: TRBJ1-1; d_call: .; clone_size: .; v_call: TRBV12-3/TRBV12-4; cdr3_aa: CASSLMNTEAFF; cdr3_nt: TGTGCCAGCAGCCTTATGAACACTGAAGCTTTCTTT
j_call: TRBJ1-6; d_call: TRBD1; clone_size: once; v_call: TRBV5-1; cdr3_aa: CASSIQGAYNSPLHF; cdr3_nt: TGCGCCAGCAGCATACAGGGGGCTTATAATTCACCCCTCCACTTT
j_call: TRBJ2-3; d_call: TRBD2; clone_size: .; v_call: TRBV29-1; cdr3_aa: CSVDQREGPRDTQYF; cdr3_nt: TGCAGCGTTGACCAGCGGGAGGGGCCGCGGGATACGCAGTATTTT
j_call: TRBJ2-5; d_call: .; clone_size: .; v_call: TRBV4-1; cdr3_aa: CASSRFEQTQETQYF; cdr3_nt: TGCGCCAGCAGCCGGTTTGAACAGACCCAAGAGACCCAGTACTTC
j_call: TRBJ2-1; d_call: .; clone_size: few; v_call: TRBV7-6; cdr3_aa: CASSLRMVRGRIMANEQFF; cdr3_nt: TGTGCCAGCAGTCTTAGAATGGTCAGGGGGAGGATAATGGCGAATGAGCAGTTCTTC
j_call: TRBJ2-3; d_call: .; clone_size: .; v_call: TRBV19; cdr3_aa: CASSGWGDTDTQYF; cdr3_nt: TGTGCCAGTAGTGGATGGGGGGACACAGATACGCAGTATTTT
j_call: TRBJ2-3; d_call: .; clone_size: .; v_call: TRBV30; cdr3_aa: CAWSPDWIRYF; cdr3_nt: TGTGCCTGGAGTCCTGACTGGATCCGGTATTTT
j_call: TRBJ1-1; d_call: .; clone_size: .; v_call: TRBV19; cdr3_aa: CASSIRAGDGTEAFF; cdr3_nt: TGTGCCAGTAGTATTAGAGCGGGGGACGGCACTGAAGCTTTCTTT
j_call: TRBJ2-3; d_call: .; clone_size: .; v_call: TRBV27; cdr3_aa: CASSPTIILTDTQYF; cdr3_nt: TGTGCCAGCAGTCCGACTATTATCCTCACAGATACGCAGTATTTT
j_call: TRBJ1-5; d_call: .; clone_size: many; v_call: TRBV6-5; cdr3_aa: CASMPRGQPQHF; cdr3_nt: TGTGCCAGCATGCCGAGAGGACAGCCCCAGCATTTT
j_call: TRBJ2-1; d_call: TRBD1; clone_size: once; v_call: TRBV10-3; cdr3_aa: CAISPGTGRVHNEQFF; cdr3_nt: TGTGCCATCAGTCCCGGGACAGGGAGAGTTCACAATGAGCAGTTCTTC
j_call: TRBJ2-1; d_call: TRBD2; clone_size: .; v_call: TRBV25-1; cdr3_aa: CASSGGTSGTNEQFF; cdr3_nt: TGTGCCAGCAGTGGCGGGACTAGCGGGACAAATGAGCAGTTCTTC
j_call: TRBJ2-7; d_call: TRBD1; clone_size: .; v_call: TRBV9; cdr3_aa: CASSDGTGTYEQYF; cdr3_nt: TGTGCCAGCAGCGACGGGACAGGGACCTACGAGCAGTACTTC
j_call: TRBJ1-4; d_call: TRBD1; clone_size: few; v_call: TRBV6-1; cdr3_aa: CASSEWTGSLNEKLFF; cdr3_nt: TGTGCCAGCAGTGAATGGACAGGGTCCCTTAATGAAAAACTGTTTTTT